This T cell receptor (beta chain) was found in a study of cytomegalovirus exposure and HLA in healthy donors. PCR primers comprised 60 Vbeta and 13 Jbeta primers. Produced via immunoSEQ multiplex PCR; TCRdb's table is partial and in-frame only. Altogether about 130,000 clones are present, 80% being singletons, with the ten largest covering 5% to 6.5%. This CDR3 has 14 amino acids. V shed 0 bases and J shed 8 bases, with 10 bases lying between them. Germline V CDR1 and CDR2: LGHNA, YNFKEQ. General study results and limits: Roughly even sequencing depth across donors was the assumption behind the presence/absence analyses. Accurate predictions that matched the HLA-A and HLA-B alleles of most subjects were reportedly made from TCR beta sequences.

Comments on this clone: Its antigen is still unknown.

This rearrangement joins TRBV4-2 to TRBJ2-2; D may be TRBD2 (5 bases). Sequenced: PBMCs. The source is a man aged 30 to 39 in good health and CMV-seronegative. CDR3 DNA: TGTGCCAGCAGCCAAGATGAGGGAACTGGGGAGCTGTTTTTT. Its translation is CASSQDEGTGELFF.